Listed below are T cell receptor beta chains from one sample, sequenced in a study of blood T cell repertoires in COVID-19. The table came from immunoSEQ multiplex PCR; TCRdb's copy has only in-frame clones and leaves some out. The repertoire has about 160,000 clones, around 93% of them found once; the top ten carry 3.5% to 5%. The sample was peripheral blood. These receptor sequences come from a woman between 50 and 59 years old with acute or convalescent COVID-19. The CDR3 runs from the conserved cysteine through the conserved F or W. A D gene is named only where the DNA matches it firmly. Expanded clones are given a class, and other clones once, few, many or no size at all.

clone_size,d_call,j_call,v_call,cdr3_aa,cdr3_nt
-,TRBD2,TRBJ2-1,TRBV5-1,CASSRAGVRSYNEQFF,TGCGCCAGCAGCAGGGCGGGGGTACGGTCCTACAATGAGCAGTTCTTC
-,TRBD1,TRBJ1-4,TRBV30,CAWSRTLLQGAFFATNEKLFF,TGTGCCTGGAGTAGGACTCTACTACAGGGGGCGTTTTTTGCAACTAATGAAAAACTGTTTTTT
-,-,TRBJ1-2,TRBV27,CASSPTQGVGPGYTF,TGTGCCAGCAGTCCCACACAGGGTGTGGGTCCTGGCTACACCTTC
-,TRBD2,TRBJ2-2,TRBV29-1,CSVGLAVNTGELFF,TGCAGCGTTGGACTAGCGGTGAACACCGGGGAGCTGTTTTTT
-,TRBD1,TRBJ1-1,TRBV18,CASSQEGQMNTEAFF,TGTGCCAGCTCCCAAGAGGGACAGATGAACACTGAAGCTTTCTTT
-,TRBD1,TRBJ1-2,TRBV7-9,CASRPRPGTGGNSNYGYTF,TGTGCCAGCAGACCACGTCCCGGGACAGGGGGAAACTCAAACTATGGCTACACCTTC
-,TRBD1,TRBJ2-7,TRBV7-9,CASSSPDRGTYEQYF,TGTGCCAGCAGCTCCCCCGACAGGGGAACCTACGAGCAGTACTTC
-,-,TRBJ1-2,TRBV15,CATSSAPSGVVGYGYTF,TGTGCCACCAGCAGTGCGCCTTCAGGGGTAGTTGGCTATGGCTACACCTTC
-,TRBD1,TRBJ1-1,TRBV3-1/TRBV3-2,CASSPGQGAIAFF,TGTGCCAGCAGCCCCGGACAGGGGGCAATAGCTTTCTTT
-,-,TRBJ1-1,TRBV30,CAWNDFQGTEAFF,TGTGCCTGGAATGACTTCCAGGGGACTGAAGCTTTCTTT
-,TRBD1,TRBJ1-1,TRBV4-2,CASSQLQTGGTEAFF,TGTGCCAGCAGCCAACTGCAGACAGGGGGCACTGAAGCTTTCTTT
-,TRBD2,TRBJ2-1,TRBV28,CASSTLAGSYNEQFF,TGTGCCAGCAGTACACTAGCGGGGAGCTACAATGAGCAGTTCTTC
-,TRBD1,TRBJ1-2,TRBV6-5,CASMRDRGDYGYTF,TGTGCCAGCATGCGGGACAGGGGCGACTATGGCTACACCTTC
once,-,TRBJ2-2,TRBV7-9,CASNPQGTNTGELFF,TGTGCCAGCAATCCACAGGGCACGAACACCGGGGAGCTGTTTTTT
-,-,TRBJ2-1,TRBV5-1,CASGEDRHEQFF,TGCGCCAGCGGCGAAGACAGGCATGAGCAGTTCTTC
-,TRBD1,TRBJ1-5,TRBV24-1,CATSALGQGQPQHF,TGTGCCACCAGTGCCCTGGGACAGGGGCAGCCCCAGCATTTT
-,TRBD2,TRBJ2-3,TRBV5-1,CASSFGLAGAFFTDTQYF,TGCGCCAGCAGCTTTGGACTAGCGGGGGCCTTCTTCACAGATACGCAGTATTTT
-,-,TRBJ1-5,TRBV24-1,CATSDPDKYGPYSNQPQHF,TGTGCCACCAGTGATCCGGACAAGTACGGCCCGTATAGCAATCAGCCCCAGCATTTT
-,-,TRBJ1-1,TRBV28,CASSLRGAREAFF,TGTGCCAGCAGTTTACGGGGGGCGAGGGAAGCTTTCTTT
-,TRBD2,TRBJ2-2,TRBV7-2,CASSSAGLAGGLWTGELFF,TGTGCCAGCAGCTCAGCGGGACTAGCGGGGGGCCTATGGACCGGGGAGCTGTTTTTT
-,TRBD2,TRBJ2-1,TRBV29-1,CSVAERGGLEQFF,TGCAGCGTTGCTGAGCGGGGGGGCCTCGAGCAGTTCTTC
-,TRBD1,TRBJ1-2,TRBV4-3,CASSQDRRDSYGYTF,TGCGCCAGCAGCCAAGATCGTCGGGACAGCTATGGCTACACCTTC
-,-,TRBJ1-1,TRBV7-6,CAVDSGTEAFF,TGTGCAGTCGACTCAGGGACTGAAGCTTTCTTT
-,-,TRBJ2-7,TRBV25-1,CATVLVDEQYF,TGTGCCACGGTCCTGGTGGACGAGCAGTACTTC
-,-,TRBJ2-6,TRBV21-1,CASPKRKTGGCGANVLTF,TGTGCCAGCCCCAAAAGGAAGACAGGGGGCTGTGGGGCCAACGTCCTGACTTTC
-,-,TRBJ2-5,TRBV30,CAWKTQAQETQYF,TGTGCCTGGAAAACCCAGGCCCAAGAGACCCAGTACTTC
-,TRBD1,TRBJ2-2,TRBV24-1,CATGTGTANTGELFF,TGTGCCACCGGAACCGGGACAGCGAACACCGGGGAGCTGTTTTTT
-,TRBD2,TRBJ2-5,TRBV7-3,CASSSGTSAGGETQYF,TGTGCCAGCAGCTCGGGGACTAGCGCTGGAGGAGAGACCCAGTACTTC
-,-,TRBJ2-1,TRBV11-2,CASSLDPYGSFYNEQFF,TGTGCCAGCAGCTTAGATCCATATGGCAGTTTCTACAATGAGCAGTTCTTC
-,TRBD2,TRBJ2-7,TRBV4-2,CASSVRTSGGSSYEQYF,TGTGCCAGCAGCGTACGGACTAGCGGGGGGTCCTCCTACGAGCAGTACTTC
-,-,TRBJ1-6,TRBV6-2/TRBV6-3,CASSTYDSPLHF,TGTGCCAGCAGTACCTATGATTCACCCCTCCACTTT
-,-,TRBJ1-5,TRBV6-5,CASSRTSDSNQPQHF,TGTGCCAGCAGCAGGACATCAGATAGCAATCAGCCCCAGCATTTT
-,TRBD1,TRBJ2-7,TRBV10-2,CASSGPGQEFYEQYF,TGCGCCAGCAGTGGGCCGGGACAGGAGTTCTACGAGCAGTACTTC
-,TRBD1,TRBJ2-7,TRBV7-9,CASSIGQGAGYEQYF,TGTGCCAGCAGCATCGGACAGGGGGCCGGCTACGAGCAGTACTTC
-,TRBD1,TRBJ1-2,TRBV19,CASPNPDRYYGYTF,TGTGCCAGCCCTAACCCGGACAGGTACTATGGCTACACCTTC
once,-,TRBJ1-2,TRBV15,CATKTGANYGYTF,TGTGCCACCAAGACGGGTGCGAACTATGGCTACACCTTC
once,TRBD1,TRBJ1-3,TRBV2,CASSGQTGGGNTIYF,TGTGCCAGCAGTGGACAGACAGGGGGTGGAAACACCATATATTTT
-,-,TRBJ2-5,TRBV1,CTSSSRLTPMTQYF,TGCACCAGCAGCTCTCGACTGACTCCAATGACCCAGTACTTC
-,TRBD2,TRBJ2-2,TRBV6-5,CASSTGTRLTGELFF,TGTGCCAGCAGCACCGGGACTAGGTTAACCGGGGAGCTGTTTTTT
-,TRBD1,TRBJ1-5,TRBV15,CATSSRDRVNQPQHF,TGTGCCACCAGCTCCCGGGACAGGGTAAATCAGCCCCAGCATTTT
once,TRBD2,TRBJ2-1,TRBV18,CASSPALAGGVEQFF,TGTGCCAGCTCACCCGCTCTAGCGGGGGGCGTTGAGCAGTTCTTC
-,TRBD2,TRBJ2-7,TRBV28,CASRGLARYEQYF,TGTGCCAGCCGGGGACTAGCGAGGTACGAGCAGTACTTC
-,-,TRBJ1-5,TRBV19,CASSPPTGSHSNQPQHF,TGTGCCAGTAGTCCTCCGACAGGTTCGCATAGCAATCAGCCCCAGCATTTT
-,TRBD1,TRBJ1-4,TRBV27,CASSWDRAQEKLFF,TGTGCCAGCAGTTGGGACAGGGCCCAGGAAAAACTGTTTTTT
-,-,TRBJ1-2,TRBV27,CASSPLPQGRNGYTF,TGTGCCAGCAGCCCCCTGCCGCAAGGGAGAAATGGCTACACCTTC
-,-,TRBJ1-1,TRBV28,CASVKWNTEAFF,TGTGCCAGCGTAAAATGGAACACTGAAGCTTTCTTT
-,TRBD1,TRBJ1-4,TRBV29-1,CSVEEGQGSGKLFF,TGCAGCGTTGAAGAAGGACAGGGGTCGGGAAAACTGTTTTTT
-,TRBD1,TRBJ2-7,TRBV5-4,CASSPITGTGVGYEQYF,TGTGCCAGCAGCCCAATCACCGGGACAGGGGTGGGCTACGAGCAGTACTTC
-,TRBD1,TRBJ2-1,TRBV7-9,CASSPPGQGGEQFF,TGTGCCAGCAGCCCGCCGGGACAGGGAGGTGAGCAGTTCTTC
-,-,TRBJ2-5,TRBV9,CASSATGLREETQYF,TGTGCCAGCAGCGCCACAGGGTTGAGGGAAGAGACCCAGTACTTC
-,-,TRBJ1-2,TRBV7-6,CASSPTSDITGFYGYTF,TGTGCCAGCAGCCCAACCTCCGACATTACAGGGTTTTATGGCTACACCTTC
-,-,TRBJ2-5,TRBV28,CASSFTGKETQYF,TGTGCCAGCAGTTTCACAGGGAAGGAGACCCAGTACTTC
-,TRBD1,TRBJ2-5,TRBV28,CASSFRGRNLAVTQYF,TGTGCCAGCAGTTTCAGGGGGAGAAACCTGGCAGTTACCCAGTACTTC
-,TRBD1,TRBJ1-2,TRBV15,CATSSTGAGAGGYTF,TGTGCCACCAGCAGCACAGGGGCAGGGGCAGGAGGCTACACCTTC